These T cell receptor beta chains were read from a single sample in a study of cytomegalovirus exposure and HLA in healthy donors. Data came from immunoSEQ multiplex PCR; TCRdb stores just in-frame clones and leaves some out. Of about 110,000 clones listed, 82% are singletons. The sequenced sample consisted of PBMCs. The receptor source for this set is a young man in good health and CMV-seropositive. Both conserved end residues are part of each CDR3. Fields, in order: clone size, V gene, J gene, D gene, CDR3 protein, CDR3 DNA. D genes are given only for firm matches. Only part of the rows carry a size: once, few, many, or a class if the clone is expanded.

few	TRBV14	TRBJ1-1	.	CASSQDASGLWAFF	TGTGCCAGCAGCCAAGATGCATCGGGGTTATGGGCTTTCTTT
.	TRBV27	TRBJ2-3	.	CASSPSTDTQYF	TGTGCCAGCAGTCCGAGCACAGATACGCAGTATTTT
.	TRBV7-9	TRBJ2-2	.	CSSMEEGGRELFF	TGTTCCAGCATGGAGGAGGGAGGCCGGGAGCTGTTTTTT
few	TRBV6-1	TRBJ1-2	.	CASSSNRAYGYTF	TGTGCCAGCAGTTCCAACAGAGCTTATGGCTACACCTTC
.	TRBV7-9	TRBJ2-1	.	CASRAGDEQFF	TGTGCCAGCAGGGCAGGGGATGAGCAGTTCTTC
.	TRBV9	TRBJ2-2	.	CASTRTVGAGELFF	TGTGCCAGCACCCGAACCGTCGGGGCCGGGGAGCTGTTTTTT
few	TRBV9	TRBJ2-3	TRBD2	CASSGTGTSGGSGATTQYF	TGTGCCAGCAGCGGCACCGGGACTAGCGGGGGGTCGGGCGCTACTACGCAGTATTTT
.	TRBV10-3	TRBJ1-2	.	CAISPRGPDYGYTF	TGTGCCATCAGCCCCCGTGGGCCGGATTATGGCTACACCTTC
.	TRBV15	TRBJ2-3	.	CATSREAFSTDTQYF	TGTGCCACCAGCAGAGAGGCATTTAGCACAGATACGCAGTATTTT
.	TRBV7-9	TRBJ2-3	.	CASSSLGSTDTQYF	TGTGCCAGCAGCAGTCTAGGTAGCACAGATACGCAGTATTTT
.	TRBV2	TRBJ1-2	TRBD1	CASPLGQGANGYTF	TGTGCCAGCCCACTCGGACAGGGGGCGAATGGCTACACCTTC
.	TRBV30	TRBJ2-7	TRBD2	CAWRELAGHHEQYF	TGTGCCTGGAGAGAACTAGCGGGGCACCACGAGCAGTACTTC
.	TRBV5-1	TRBJ2-1	TRBD2	CASSLLGLAGSYNEQFF	TGCGCCAGCAGCTTACTGGGACTAGCGGGCTCCTACAATGAGCAGTTCTTC
.	TRBV9	TRBJ2-2	.	CASSAPGIANTGELFF	TGTGCCAGCAGCGCCCCAGGGATCGCGAACACCGGGGAGCTGTTTTTT
once	TRBV10-1	TRBJ2-3	TRBD2	CASSDASGRDTQYF	TGCGCCAGCAGTGACGCTAGCGGGCGAGATACGCAGTATTTT
.	TRBV6-5	TRBJ2-3	.	CATRADTQYF	TGTGCCACCCGCGCAGATACGCAGTATTTT
once	TRBV5-1	TRBJ1-3	.	CASSYSLSGNTIYF	TGCGCCAGCAGCTATTCCCTTTCTGGAAACACCATATATTTT
few	TRBV28	TRBJ1-1	TRBD1	CASSFAMTGRNTEAFF	TGTGCCAGCAGTTTCGCGATGACAGGGAGGAACACTGAAGCTTTCTTT
.	TRBV19	TRBJ1-2	.	CASSIGKKNGYTF	TGTGCCAGTAGTATTGGCAAGAAGAATGGCTACACCTTC
.	TRBV29-1	TRBJ2-7	TRBD1	CSVEDWGGTGSYEQYF	TGCAGCGTTGAAGATTGGGGGGGGACAGGGTCTTACGAGCAGTACTTC
.	TRBV11-1	TRBJ2-1	TRBD1	CASSQGVNEQFF	TGTGCCAGCAGCCAGGGGGTCAATGAGCAGTTCTTC
.	TRBV7-9	TRBJ2-7	TRBD2	CASSFLREGQERYF	TGTGCCAGCAGCTTCCTTCGGGAGGGGCAGGAGCGGTACTTC
.	TRBV7-9	TRBJ2-1	TRBD2	CASSLGLAGAYNEQFF	TGTGCCAGCAGCTTAGGGCTAGCGGGGGCGTACAATGAGCAGTTCTTC
.	TRBV11-2	TRBJ2-1	.	CASSLDSGLSRGNEQFF	TGTGCCAGCAGCTTAGACTCCGGACTCTCCCGGGGCAATGAGCAGTTCTTC
.	TRBV4-1	TRBJ2-1	TRBD1	CASSRTTGENEQFF	TGCGCCAGCAGCCGGACGACAGGGGAAAATGAGCAGTTCTTC